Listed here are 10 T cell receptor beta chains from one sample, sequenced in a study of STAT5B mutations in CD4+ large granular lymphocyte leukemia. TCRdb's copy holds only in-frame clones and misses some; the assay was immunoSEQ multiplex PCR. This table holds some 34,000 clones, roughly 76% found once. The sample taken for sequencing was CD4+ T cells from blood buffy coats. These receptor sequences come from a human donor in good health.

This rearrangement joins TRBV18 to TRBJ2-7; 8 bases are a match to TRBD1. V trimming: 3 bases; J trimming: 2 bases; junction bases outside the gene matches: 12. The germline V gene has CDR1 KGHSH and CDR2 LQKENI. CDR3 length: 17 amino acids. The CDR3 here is CASSPGPSGTGTYEQYF. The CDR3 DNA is TGTGCCAGCTCACCGGGGCCTTCCGGGACAGGAACCTACGAGCAGTACTTC.

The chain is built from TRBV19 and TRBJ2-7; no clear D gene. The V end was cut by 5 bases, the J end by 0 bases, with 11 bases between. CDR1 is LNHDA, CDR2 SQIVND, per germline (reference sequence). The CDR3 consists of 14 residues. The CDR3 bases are TGTGCCAGTAGTCCCCTGCTGAGCTCCTACGAGCAGTACTTC. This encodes CASSPLLSSYEQYF.

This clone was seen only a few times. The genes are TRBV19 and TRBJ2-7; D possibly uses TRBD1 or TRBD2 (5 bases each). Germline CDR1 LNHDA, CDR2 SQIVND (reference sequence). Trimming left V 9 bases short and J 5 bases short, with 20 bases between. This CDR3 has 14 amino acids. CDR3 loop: CASRRGAFGDEQYF. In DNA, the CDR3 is TGTGCCAGCCGACGGGGCGCTTTCGGGGACGAGCAGTACTTC.

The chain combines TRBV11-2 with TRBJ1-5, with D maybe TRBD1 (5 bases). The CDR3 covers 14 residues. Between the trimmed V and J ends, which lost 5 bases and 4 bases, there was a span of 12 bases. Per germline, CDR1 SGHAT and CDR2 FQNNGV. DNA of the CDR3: TGTGCCAGCAGCCCGCGGGGGGTAAATCAGCCCCAGCATTTT. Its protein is CASSPRGVNQPQHF. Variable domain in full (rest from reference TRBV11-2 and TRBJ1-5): EAGVAQSPRYKIIEKRQSVAFWCNPISGHATLYWYQQILGQGPKLLIQFQNNGVVDDSQLPKDRFSAERLKGVDSTLKIQPAKLEDSAVYLCASSPRGVNQPQHFGDGTRLSIL.

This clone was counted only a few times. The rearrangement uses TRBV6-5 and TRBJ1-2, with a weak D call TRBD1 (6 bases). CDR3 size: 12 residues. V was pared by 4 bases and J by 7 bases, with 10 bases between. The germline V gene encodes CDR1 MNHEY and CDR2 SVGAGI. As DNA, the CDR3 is TGTGCCAGCAGTTCGGGGGCCAGTGGCTACACCTTC. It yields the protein CASSSGASGYTF.

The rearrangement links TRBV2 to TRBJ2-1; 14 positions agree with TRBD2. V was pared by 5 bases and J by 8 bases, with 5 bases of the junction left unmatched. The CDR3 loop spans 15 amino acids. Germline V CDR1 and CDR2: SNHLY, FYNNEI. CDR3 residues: CASSRTSGRNDEQFF. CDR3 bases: TGTGCCAGCAGTCGGACTAGCGGGAGGAATGATGAGCAGTTCTTC.

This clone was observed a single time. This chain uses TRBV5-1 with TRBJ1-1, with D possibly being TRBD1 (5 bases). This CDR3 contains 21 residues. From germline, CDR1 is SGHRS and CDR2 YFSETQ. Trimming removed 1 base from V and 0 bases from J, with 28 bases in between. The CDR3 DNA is TGCGCCAGCAGCTTGACCCCACCCACGACGGGGAGACAGAGCCTGAACACTGAAGCTTTCTTT. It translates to CASSLTPPTTGRQSLNTEAFF.

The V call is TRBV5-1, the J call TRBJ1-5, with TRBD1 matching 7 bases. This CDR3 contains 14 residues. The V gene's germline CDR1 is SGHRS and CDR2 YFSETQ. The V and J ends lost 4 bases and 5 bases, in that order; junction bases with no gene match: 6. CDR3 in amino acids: CASSPRGGHQPQHF. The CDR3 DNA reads TGCGCCAGCAGCCCCAGGGGGGGCCATCAGCCCCAGCATTTT.

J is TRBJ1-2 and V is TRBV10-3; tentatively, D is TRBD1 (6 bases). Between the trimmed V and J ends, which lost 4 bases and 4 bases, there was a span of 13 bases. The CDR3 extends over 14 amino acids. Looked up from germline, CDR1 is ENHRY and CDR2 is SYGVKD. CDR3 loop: CAISGIQGLYGYTF. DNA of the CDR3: TGTGCCATCAGTGGGATCCAGGGGCTCTATGGCTACACCTTC.

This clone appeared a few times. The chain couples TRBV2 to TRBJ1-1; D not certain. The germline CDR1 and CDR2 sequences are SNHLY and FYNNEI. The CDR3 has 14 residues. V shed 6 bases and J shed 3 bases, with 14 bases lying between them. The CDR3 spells CASRRTGGYTEAFF. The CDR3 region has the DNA TGTGCCAGCAGGCGGACGGGCGGGTACACTGAAGCTTTCTTT. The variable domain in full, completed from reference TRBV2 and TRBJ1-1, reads EPEVTQTPSHQVTQMGQEVILRCVPISNHLYFYWYRQILGQKVEFLVSFYNNEISEKSEIFDDQFSVERPDGSNFTLKIRSTKLEDSAMYFCASRRTGGYTEAFFGQGTRLTVV.